The sequence of this TCR beta chain was determined in a study of blood T cell repertoires in COVID-19. Participants came from around 25 US areas, aged roughly 18 to 95 years. Cohort placement rested on clinical history that participants reported themselves. For recovered donors of Cohort 3, there were two negative PCRs, clearance, or symptom resolution. The method was immunoSEQ multiplex PCR; TCRdb's version includes in-frame clones alone and lacks a portion of them. In the table there are about 270,000 clones, approximately 92% of which are singletons. CDR3 size: 14 residues. Germline V gives CDR1 MNHNY, CDR2 SVGAGI (reference sequence). J was trimmed by 4 bases and V by 5 bases; bases with no gene match: 3.

The sequence came from a woman under 30 who had recovered from COVID-19. The specimen was PBMCs or T cells enriched from blood (not recorded which). The chain couples TRBV6-6 to TRBJ1-3; TRBD1 matches 9 bases. The chain's CDR3 is CASSRGQGGNTIYF. CDR3 DNA sequence: TGTGCCAGCAGTAGAGGACAGGGGGGAAACACCATATATTTT.